This T cell receptor beta chain comes out of a study of T cells in Graves' hyperthyroidism and ophthalmopathy. The CDR3 regions of TCR beta were amplified from RNA transcripts. First-round RT-PCR targeting the TCR CDR3 was performed with the HTBI primer set. MiXCR was run by TCRdb on the multiplex PCR reads, yielding one entry per CDR3 protein. The sample yields about 640,000 distinct CDR3 sequences, 45% seen once. Thyroid ultrasound, orbital computed tomography, clinical symptoms, and serum thyroxine and TRAb underpinned diagnoses. Overall study results and limits: Appearing also in blood were most of the thyroid clonotypes expanded above 0.001. Patients with ophthalmopathy were separated from those with stable hyperthyroidism by a 13 V-J model.

Germline V gene sequence: CDR1 SNHLY, CDR2 FYNNEI. The CDR3 is 14 residues long. The V and J ends lost 6 bases and 5 bases respectively, with 16 bases between them. A word on this clonotype: Antigen specificity is unknown.

Material: peripheral blood or thyroid tissue (not recorded which). This clonotype originated in an adult man with Graves' disease, either hyperthyroidism or ophthalmopathy (not recorded which). The J gene is TRBJ1-1, the V gene TRBV2; tentatively, D is TRBD1 (6 bases). CDR3 sequence reads: CASSQDRLGTEAFF. The CDR3 DNA reads TGTGCCAGCAGCCAGGACAGACTGGGAACTGAAGCTTTCTTT.